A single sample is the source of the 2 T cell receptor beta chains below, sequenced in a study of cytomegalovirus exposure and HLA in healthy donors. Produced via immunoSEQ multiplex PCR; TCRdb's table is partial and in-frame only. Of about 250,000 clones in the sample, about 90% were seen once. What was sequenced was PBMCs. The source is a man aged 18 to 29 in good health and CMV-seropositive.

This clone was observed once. The CDR3, as DNA: TGTGCCAGCGGGGACAGGAAAGGTTGGGGCACCGGGGAGCTGTTTTTT. Its protein is CASGDRKGWGTGELFF. The chain carries TRBV2 and TRBJ2-2; 8 bases fit TRBD1. Germline CDR1 SNHLY, CDR2 FYNNEI. After removal of 8 bases from V and 4 bases from J, the junction contained 12 bases not matched to a gene. The CDR3 extends over 16 amino acids.

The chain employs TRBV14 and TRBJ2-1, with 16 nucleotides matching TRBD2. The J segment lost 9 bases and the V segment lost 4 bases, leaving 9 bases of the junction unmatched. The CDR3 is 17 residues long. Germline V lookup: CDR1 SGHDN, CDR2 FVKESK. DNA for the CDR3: TGTGCCAGCAGCCTGGGACTAGCGGGAGGGCCTACGTTTGAGCAGTTCTTC. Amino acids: CASSLGLAGGPTFEQFF. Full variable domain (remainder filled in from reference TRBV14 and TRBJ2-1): EAGVTQFPSHSVIEKGQTVTLRCDPISGHDNLYWYRRVMGKEIKFLLHFVKESKQDESGMPNNRFLAERTGGTYSTLKVQPAELEDSGVYFCASSLGLAGGPTFEQFFGPGTRLTVL.